This T cell receptor beta chain was documented in a study of Ad26.COV2.S vaccination and SARS-CoV-2 variants. This CDR3 spans 14 amino acids. Germline CDR1 and CDR2: MNHNY and SVGAGI (reference sequence). V lost 4 bases and J 4 bases, leaving 13 bases between the germline ends. Treatment of the sample: 15 to 20 received Ad26.COV2.S at low or high dose, single or two shots; roughly five received placebo; per-sample allocation not given. Specimens were obtained on day 63 following the first vaccine or placebo injection. TCRdb keeps only in-frame clones here, not all; method: immunoSEQ multiplex PCR. The sample holds hundreds of thousands of clones, over 75% seen once.

The chain is built from TRBV6-6 and TRBJ1-1; tentative D call: TRBD1 (6 bases). This clonotype was obtained from a person aged 18 to 65 who received the Ad26.COV2.S COVID-19 vaccine or a placebo. Sequenced here: peripheral blood, sampled in a trial of Ad26.COV2.S vaccine versus placebo. DNA of the CDR3: TGTGCCAGCAGTTCCTTAACACAGGGCACTGAAGCTTTCTTT. Translation: CASSSLTQGTEAFF.